These 4 T cell receptor beta chains share one sample of origin, sequenced in a study of CD8 T cells in Susac syndrome. The authors reverse transcribed about 0.5 to 1 ug RNA with random hexamers. Each CDR3 protein gets one entry after TCRdb re-called the immunoSEQ multiplex PCR reads with MiXCR. Here the sample spans about 94,000 distinct CDR3 sequences, just under 95% being singletons. Material: CD4+ T cells from PBMCs. The receptors come from a human donor with Susac syndrome.

The chain links TRBV13 to TRBJ1-1; 7 bases are a match to TRBD1. Germline loops: CDR1 PRHDT, CDR2 FYEKMQ (reference sequence). The J segment lost 8 bases and the V segment lost 5 bases, leaving 14 bases of the junction unmatched. CDR3 size: 15 residues. CDR3 coding DNA: TGTGCCAGCAGCCAAATCGACAGGGACACACACGAAGCTTTCTTT. It yields the protein CASSQIDRDTHEAFF.

The chain carries TRBV11-2 and TRBJ1-6; 9 nucleotides align to TRBD1. Trimming took 5 bases from V and 9 from J; bases not matched to a gene: 5. Germline CDR1 and CDR2: SGHAT and FQNNGV. The CDR3 loop spans 14 amino acids. CDR3 DNA: TGTGCCAGCAGCCGGACAGGGGTGGGTTCACCCCTCCACTTT. Translating gives CASSRTGVGSPLHF.

The rearrangement joins TRBV3-1 to TRBJ1-2; D gene ambiguous. The CDR3 length is 12 residues. Trimming cost V 4 bases and J 5 bases, with 8 bases left between them. Germline CDR1 reads LGHDT; CDR2 reads YNNKEL (reference sequence). In nucleotides, the CDR3 is TGTGCCAGCAGCCTATCGGATTATGGCTACACCTTC. The encoded protein is CASSLSDYGYTF.

The sample holds a few counts of this clonotype. The chain uses TRBV3-1 and TRBJ2-5; TRBD2 aligns across 11 bases. Losses at the gene ends were 4 bases for V and 4 bases for J; bases not matched to a gene: 2. CDR1 LGHDT and CDR2 YNNKEL come from the germline V gene (reference sequence). The CDR3 sequence is 14 residues long. The CDR3 coding sequence is TGTGCCAGCAGCCCCGGGACTAGCGGAGAGACCCAGTACTTC. Protein: CASSPGTSGETQYF.